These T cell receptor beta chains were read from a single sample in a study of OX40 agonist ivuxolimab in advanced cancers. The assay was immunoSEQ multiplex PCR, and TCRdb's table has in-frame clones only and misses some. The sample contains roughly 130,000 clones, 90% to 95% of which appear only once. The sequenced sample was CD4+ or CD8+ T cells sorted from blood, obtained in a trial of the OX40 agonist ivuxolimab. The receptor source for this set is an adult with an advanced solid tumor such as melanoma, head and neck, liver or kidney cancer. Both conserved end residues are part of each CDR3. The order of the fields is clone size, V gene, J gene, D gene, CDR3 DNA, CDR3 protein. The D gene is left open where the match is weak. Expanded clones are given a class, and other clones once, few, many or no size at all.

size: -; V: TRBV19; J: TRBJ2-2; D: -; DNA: TGTGCCAGTAGGGAAACAGGGGAGCTGTTTTTT; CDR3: CASRETGELFF
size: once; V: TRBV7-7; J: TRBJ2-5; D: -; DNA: TGTGCCAGCAGCCGTTCACGCAGGGGTGGGGAGACCCAGTACTTC; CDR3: CASSRSRRGGETQYF
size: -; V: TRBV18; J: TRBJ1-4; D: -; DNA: TGTGCCAGCTCACCCCCTAATGAAAAACTGTTTTTT; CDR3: CASSPPNEKLFF
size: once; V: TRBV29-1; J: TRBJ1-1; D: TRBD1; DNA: TGCAGCGTTGACGCGAGGGGGCGGACTGAAGCTTTCTTT; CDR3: CSVDARGRTEAFF
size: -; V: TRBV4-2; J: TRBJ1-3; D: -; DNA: TGTGCCAGCAGCCCCTGGGGCTCTGGAAACACCATATATTTT; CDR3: CASSPWGSGNTIYF
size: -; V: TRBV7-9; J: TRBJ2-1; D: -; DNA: TGTGCCAGCAGCTTACTGAAGGGGAGCTCCTACAATGAGCAGTTCTTC; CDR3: CASSLLKGSSYNEQFF
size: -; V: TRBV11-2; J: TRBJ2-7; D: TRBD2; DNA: TGTGCCAGCAGCTCGGGACTAGCGGGAGAATACGAGCAGTACTTC; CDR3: CASSSGLAGEYEQYF
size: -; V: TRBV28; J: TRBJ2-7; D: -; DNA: TGTGCCAGTATGAGGACAAACGTCTACGAGCAGTACTTC; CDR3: CASMRTNVYEQYF
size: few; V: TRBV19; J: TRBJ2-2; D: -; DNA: TGTGCCAGTAGTATAGCTCGGGGGGAGCTGTTTTTT; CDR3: CASSIARGELFF
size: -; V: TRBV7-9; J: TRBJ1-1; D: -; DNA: TGTGCCAGCAGCCTGGGACAAGAGAACACTGAAGCTTTCTTT; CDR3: CASSLGQENTEAFF